Listed below are T cell receptor beta chains from one sample, sequenced in a study of cytomegalovirus exposure and HLA in healthy donors. Profiling relied on immunoSEQ multiplex PCR, and the TCRdb table lists in-frame clones only, not all of them. The table lists around 160,000 clones, 60% to 80% of them singletons. The material sequenced was PBMCs. The receptors originated from a male donor in good health and CMV-seronegative. Each CDR3 is given with its conserved first and last residue. Fields, in order: V gene, clone size, D gene, J gene, CDR3 protein, CDR3 DNA. A D gene is named only where the DNA matches it firmly. Clone sizes are given selectively: once, few, many, or a class where the clone is expanded.

TRBV5-1	.	.	TRBJ2-7	CASSLPGYEQYF	TGCGCCAGCAGCTTGCCAGGTTACGAGCAGTACTTC
TRBV2	once	TRBD1	TRBJ2-7	CASSEGRTGVEQYF	TGTGCCAGCAGTGAGGGCAGGACAGGGGTCGAGCAGTACTTC
TRBV28	.	TRBD1	TRBJ2-1	CASKGQGNYNEQFF	TGTGCCAGCAAAGGACAGGGGAACTACAATGAGCAGTTCTTC
TRBV28	.	.	TRBJ2-1	CASSLEGTPLGEQFF	TGTGCCAGCAGTTTAGAGGGGACACCCCTCGGCGAGCAGTTCTTC
TRBV15	.	TRBD2	TRBJ2-7	CATSRSNVGTNEQYF	TGTGCCACCAGCAGATCTAACGTGGGGACTAACGAGCAGTACTTC
TRBV18	.	TRBD1	TRBJ2-1	CASCPGTGINEQFF	TGTGCCAGCTGCCCCGGGACAGGTATCAATGAGCAGTTCTTC
TRBV28	few	.	TRBJ1-5	CASSYTGFNQPQHF	TGTGCCAGCAGCTACACAGGATTCAATCAGCCCCAGCATTTT
TRBV5-1	.	.	TRBJ2-7	CASSLAGPPSEQYF	TGCGCCAGCAGCTTGGCAGGCCCTCCCAGCGAGCAGTACTTC
TRBV18	.	TRBD1	TRBJ2-2	CASSPRQGRNTGELFF	TGTGCCAGCTCACCACGACAGGGGCGGAACACCGGGGAGCTGTTTTTT
TRBV27	.	TRBD2	TRBJ2-7	CASSPGRYYEQYF	TGTGCCAGCAGCCCCGGGAGGTACTACGAGCAGTACTTC
TRBV4-1	.	.	TRBJ1-2	CASSQEGARKNYGYTF	TGCGCCAGCAGCCAAGAGGGGGCACGGAAAAACTATGGCTACACCTTC
TRBV29-1	.	.	TRBJ2-7	CSVVAGAGGHEQYF	TGCAGCGTTGTCGCAGGGGCGGGTGGCCACGAGCAGTACTTC
TRBV5-1	.	TRBD2	TRBJ2-7	CASSPIPGTGGEQYF	TGCGCCAGCAGCCCAATCCCGGGGACGGGGGGCGAGCAGTACTTC
TRBV30	.	.	TRBJ1-6	CAWNPPQNSPLHF	TGTGCCTGGAATCCACCACAGAATTCACCCCTCCACTTT
TRBV29-1	.	.	TRBJ2-7	CSVDSPGAGLYEQYF	TGCAGCGTTGATTCCCCCGGGGCGGGACTCTACGAGCAGTACTTC
TRBV5-4	.	.	TRBJ1-1	CASSFQGGRAEAFF	TGTGCCAGCAGCTTCCAGGGTGGGAGGGCTGAAGCTTTCTTT
TRBV7-9	few	.	TRBJ1-5	CASSFGRGIHSNQPQHF	TGTGCCAGCAGCTTTGGGAGGGGCATTCATAGCAATCAGCCCCAGCATTTT
TRBV5-8	few	TRBD1	TRBJ1-2	CASRGGVYGYTF	TGTGCCAGCAGAGGGGGCGTCTATGGCTACACCTTC
TRBV10-3	.	.	TRBJ1-1	CAISESYLNTEAFF	TGTGCCATCAGTGAGTCGTACTTGAACACTGAAGCTTTCTTT
TRBV5-4	.	TRBD1	TRBJ1-1	CASRHPQGQGTTEAFF	TGTGCCAGCAGACATCCCCAGGGACAGGGGACCACTGAAGCTTTCTTT
TRBV19	few	TRBD1	TRBJ1-2	CASSIVGQVIYGYTF	TGTGCCAGTAGTATAGTGGGACAGGTCATCTATGGCTACACCTTC
TRBV19	.	.	TRBJ2-4	CASSTSLTKNIQYF	TGTGCCAGTAGTACCTCATTAACTAAAAACATTCAGTACTTC
TRBV5-4	.	.	TRBJ1-2	CASSFPTDPLGYGYTF	TGTGCCAGCAGCTTCCCAACAGACCCCCTGGGCTATGGCTACACCTTC